This T cell receptor beta chain stems from a study of blood T cell repertoires in COVID-19. Study context: The United States, Italy and Spain supplied acute and convalescent COVID-19 samples. T cells, B-cell-depleted T cells, or PBMCs provided the cDNA or gDNA that served as material.

The J segment lost 7 bases and the V segment lost 0 bases, leaving 8 bases of the junction unmatched. The CDR3 loop spans 17 amino acids. Germline V gives CDR1 LGHNA, CDR2 YNFKEQ. Generated by immunoSEQ multiplex PCR, the TCRdb table keeps only in-frame clones and is missing some. The data show about 40,000 clones, roughly 88% seen once. The TCR sequence derives from a human donor in a cohort sampled during active COVID-19. J is TRBJ2-1 and V is TRBV4-2; TRBD1 agrees at 11 bases. Sequencing was done on a sample of peripheral blood. CDR3 sequence reads: CASSQDYRTGGTNEQFF. The CDR3 DNA reads as TGTGCCAGCAGCCAAGATTATCGGACAGGGGGCACGAATGAGCAGTTCTTC.